Sequencing of this T cell receptor beta chain was carried out in a study of T-cell reconstitution after alpha-beta-depleted transplantation in children. V gave up 3 bases and J gave up 3 bases, with 7 bases separating them. This CDR3 has 12 amino acids. Germline V CDR1 and CDR2: GTSNPN, SVGIG (reference sequence). The library targeted TCRbeta and was prepared with unique molecular identifiers. TCRdb fed the PCR reads into MiXCR, producing one record per CDR3 protein. The data hold about 600,000 distinct CDR3 sequences, with more than 9% observed a single time. The chain joins TRBV30 to TRBJ2-3; TRBD1 is a possible D gene (6 bases). Specimen: PBMCs from the stem cell graft donor, collected from the stem cell graft. The source of this sequence is a human donor who donated a stem cell graft to a child with acute myeloid leukemia. The CDR3 spells CAWSQGTDTQYF. CDR3 coding DNA: TGTGCCTGGAGCCAGGGGACAGATACGCAGTATTTT.